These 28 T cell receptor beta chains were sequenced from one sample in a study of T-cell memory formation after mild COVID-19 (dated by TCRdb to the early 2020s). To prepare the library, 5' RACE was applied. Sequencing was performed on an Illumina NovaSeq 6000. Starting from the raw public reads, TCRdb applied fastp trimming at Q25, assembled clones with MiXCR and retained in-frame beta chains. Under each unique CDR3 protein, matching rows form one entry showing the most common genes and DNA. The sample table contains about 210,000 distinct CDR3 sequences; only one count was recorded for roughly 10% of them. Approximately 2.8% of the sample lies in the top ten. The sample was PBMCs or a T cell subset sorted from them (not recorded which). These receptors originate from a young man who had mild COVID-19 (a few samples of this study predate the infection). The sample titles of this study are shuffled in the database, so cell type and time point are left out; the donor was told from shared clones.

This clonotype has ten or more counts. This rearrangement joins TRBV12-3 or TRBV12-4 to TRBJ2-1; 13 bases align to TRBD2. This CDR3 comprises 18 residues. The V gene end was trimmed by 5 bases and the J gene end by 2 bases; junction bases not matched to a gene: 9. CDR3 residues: CASSPGTSGDLAYNEQFF. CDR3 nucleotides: TGTGCCAGCAGTCCCGGGACTAGCGGGGATTTGGCCTACAATGAGCAGTTCTTC.

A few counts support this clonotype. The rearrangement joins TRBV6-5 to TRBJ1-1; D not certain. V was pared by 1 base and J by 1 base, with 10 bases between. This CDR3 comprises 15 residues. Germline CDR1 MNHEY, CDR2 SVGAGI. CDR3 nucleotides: TGTGCCAGCAGTTACTATCCGGGATGGAACACTGAAGCTTTCTTT. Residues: CASSYYPGWNTEAFF.

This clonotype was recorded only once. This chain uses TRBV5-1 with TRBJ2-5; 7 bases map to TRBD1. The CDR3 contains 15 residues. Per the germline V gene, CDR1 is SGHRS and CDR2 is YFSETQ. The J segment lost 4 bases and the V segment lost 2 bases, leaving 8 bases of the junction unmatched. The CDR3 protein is CASSFGPTGTETQYF. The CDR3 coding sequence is TGCGCCAGCAGCTTTGGGCCGACAGGGACAGAGACCCAGTACTTC.

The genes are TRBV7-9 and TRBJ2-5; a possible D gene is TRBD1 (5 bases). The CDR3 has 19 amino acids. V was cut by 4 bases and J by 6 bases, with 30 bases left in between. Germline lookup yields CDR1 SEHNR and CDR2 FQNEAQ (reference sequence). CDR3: CASSSARLNMVQGGKTQYF. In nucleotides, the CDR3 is TGTGCCAGCAGCTCGGCCCGTCTGAATATGGTCCAGGGTGGGAAGACCCAGTACTTC.

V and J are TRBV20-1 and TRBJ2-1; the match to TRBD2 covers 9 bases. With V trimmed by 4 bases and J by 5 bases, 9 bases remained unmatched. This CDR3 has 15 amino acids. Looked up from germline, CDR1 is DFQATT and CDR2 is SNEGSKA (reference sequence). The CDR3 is CSAIHSGGRDNEQFF. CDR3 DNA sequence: TGCAGTGCTATCCACAGCGGGGGGAGGGACAATGAGCAGTTCTTC.

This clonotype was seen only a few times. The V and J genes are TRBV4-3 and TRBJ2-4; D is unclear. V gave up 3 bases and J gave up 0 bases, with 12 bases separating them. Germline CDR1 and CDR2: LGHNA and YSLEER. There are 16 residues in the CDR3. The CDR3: CASSHGTKQAKNIQYF. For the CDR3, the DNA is TGCGCCAGCAGCCACGGCACGAAACAAGCCAAAAACATTCAGTACTTC.

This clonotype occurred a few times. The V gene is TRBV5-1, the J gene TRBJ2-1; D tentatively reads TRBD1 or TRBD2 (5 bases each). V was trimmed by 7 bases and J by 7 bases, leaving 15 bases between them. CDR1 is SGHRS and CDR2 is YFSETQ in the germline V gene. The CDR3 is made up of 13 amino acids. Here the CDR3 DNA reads TGCGCCAGCTGGGGACCGGGGTGGAATGAGCAGTTCTTC. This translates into CASWGPGWNEQFF.

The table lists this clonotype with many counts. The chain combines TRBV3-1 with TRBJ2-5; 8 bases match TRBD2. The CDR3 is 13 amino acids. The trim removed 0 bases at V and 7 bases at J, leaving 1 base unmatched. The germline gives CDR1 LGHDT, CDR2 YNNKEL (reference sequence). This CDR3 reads CASSQDRGGTQYF. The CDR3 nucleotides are TGTGCCAGCAGCCAAGATCGGGGGGGGACCCAGTACTTC.

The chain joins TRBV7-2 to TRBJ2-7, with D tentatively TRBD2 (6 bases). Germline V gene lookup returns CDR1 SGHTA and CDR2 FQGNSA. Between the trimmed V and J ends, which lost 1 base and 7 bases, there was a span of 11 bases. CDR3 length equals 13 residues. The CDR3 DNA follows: TGTGCCAGCAGCTTAGTATCCGGGACTGAGCAGTACGTC. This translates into CASSLVSGTEQYV.

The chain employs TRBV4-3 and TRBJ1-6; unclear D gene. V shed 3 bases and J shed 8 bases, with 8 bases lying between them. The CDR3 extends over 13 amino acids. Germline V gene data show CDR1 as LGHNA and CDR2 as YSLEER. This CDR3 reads CASSHGEDSPLHF. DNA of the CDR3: TGCGCCAGCAGCCACGGGGAGGATTCACCCCTCCACTTT.

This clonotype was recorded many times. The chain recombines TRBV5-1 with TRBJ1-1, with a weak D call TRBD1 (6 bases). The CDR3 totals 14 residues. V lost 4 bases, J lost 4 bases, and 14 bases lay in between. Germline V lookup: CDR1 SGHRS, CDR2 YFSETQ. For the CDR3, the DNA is TGCGCCAGCAGCATACAGGGAGGCGGCACTGAAGCTTTCTTT. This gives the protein CASSIQGGGTEAFF. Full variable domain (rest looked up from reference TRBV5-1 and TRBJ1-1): KAGVTQTPRYLIKTRGQQVTLSCSPISGHRSVSWYQQTPGQGLQFLFEYFSETQRNKGNFPGRFSGRQFSNSRSEMNVSTLELGDSALYLCASSIQGGGTEAFFGQGTRLTVV.

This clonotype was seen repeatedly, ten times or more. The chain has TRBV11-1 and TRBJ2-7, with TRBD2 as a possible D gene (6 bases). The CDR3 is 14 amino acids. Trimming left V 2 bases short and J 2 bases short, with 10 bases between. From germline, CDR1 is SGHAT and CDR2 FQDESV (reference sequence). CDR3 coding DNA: TGTGCCAGCAGCTTAAATTCGGGGGCCTACGAGCAGTACTTC. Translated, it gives CASSLNSGAYEQYF.

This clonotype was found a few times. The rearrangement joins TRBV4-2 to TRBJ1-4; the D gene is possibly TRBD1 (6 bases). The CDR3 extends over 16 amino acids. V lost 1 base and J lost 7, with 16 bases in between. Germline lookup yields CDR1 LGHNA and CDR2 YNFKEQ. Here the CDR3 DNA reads TGTGCCAGCAGCCAAGGCTCCAGGGGCTCCGGTGAAAAACTGTTTTTT. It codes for CASSQGSRGSGEKLFF.

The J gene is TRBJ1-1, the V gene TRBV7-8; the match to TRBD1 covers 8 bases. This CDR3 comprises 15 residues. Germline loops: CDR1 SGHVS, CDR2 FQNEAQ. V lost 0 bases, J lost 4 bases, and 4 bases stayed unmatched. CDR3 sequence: CASSLARQGSTEAFF. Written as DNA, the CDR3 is TGTGCCAGCAGCTTAGCGCGACAGGGGAGCACTGAAGCTTTCTTT.

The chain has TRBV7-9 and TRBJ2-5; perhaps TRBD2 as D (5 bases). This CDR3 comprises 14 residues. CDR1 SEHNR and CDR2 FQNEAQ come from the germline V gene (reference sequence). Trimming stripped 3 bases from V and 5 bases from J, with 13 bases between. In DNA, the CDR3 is TGTGCCAGCAGCTTCCCGGGGTTCAGCGAGACCCAGTACTTC. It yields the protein CASSFPGFSETQYF.

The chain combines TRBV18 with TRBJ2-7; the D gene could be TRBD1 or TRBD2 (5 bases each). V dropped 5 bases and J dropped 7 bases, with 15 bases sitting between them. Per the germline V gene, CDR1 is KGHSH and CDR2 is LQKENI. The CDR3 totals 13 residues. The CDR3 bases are TGTGCCAGCTCAGCCTCCGAGGGGAGAGAGCAGTACGTC. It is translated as CASSASEGREQYV.

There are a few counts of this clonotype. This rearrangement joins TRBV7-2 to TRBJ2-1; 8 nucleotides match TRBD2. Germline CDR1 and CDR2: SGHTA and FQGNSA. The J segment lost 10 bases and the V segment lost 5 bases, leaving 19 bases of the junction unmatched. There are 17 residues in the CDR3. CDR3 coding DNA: TGTGCCAGCAGCCCCTTACCGGGACTAGGGGCCCGGGGGGAGCAGTTCTTC. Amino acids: CASSPLPGLGARGEQFF.

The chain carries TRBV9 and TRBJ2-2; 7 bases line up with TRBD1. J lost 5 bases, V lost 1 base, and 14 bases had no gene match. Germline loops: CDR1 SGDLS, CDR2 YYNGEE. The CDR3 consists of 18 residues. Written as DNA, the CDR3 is TGTGCCAGCAGCGTATCGCCTAGGGGGCCTTTCTATACCGGGGAGCTGTTTTTT. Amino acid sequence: CASSVSPRGPFYTGELFF.

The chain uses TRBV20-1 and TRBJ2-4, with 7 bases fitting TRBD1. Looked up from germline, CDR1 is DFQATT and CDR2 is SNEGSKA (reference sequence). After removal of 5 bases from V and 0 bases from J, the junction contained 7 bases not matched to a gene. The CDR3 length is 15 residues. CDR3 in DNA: TGCAGTGCTCAGAGGGACAGCCTAGCCAAAAACATTCAGTACTTC. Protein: CSAQRDSLAKNIQYF.

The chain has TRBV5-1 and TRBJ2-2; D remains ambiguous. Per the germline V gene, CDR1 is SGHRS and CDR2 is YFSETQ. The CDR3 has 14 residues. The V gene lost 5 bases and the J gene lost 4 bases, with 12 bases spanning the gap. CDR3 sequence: CASRETEGTGELFF. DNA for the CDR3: TGCGCCAGCAGGGAGACCGAAGGCACCGGGGAGCTGTTTTTT.

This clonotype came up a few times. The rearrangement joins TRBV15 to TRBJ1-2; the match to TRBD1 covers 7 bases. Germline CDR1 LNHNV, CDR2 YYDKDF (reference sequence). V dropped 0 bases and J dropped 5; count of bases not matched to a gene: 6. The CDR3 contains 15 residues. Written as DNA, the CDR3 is TGTGCCACCAGCAGAGAGACAGGGAAAAGTTATGGCTACACCTTC. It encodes CATSRETGKSYGYTF.

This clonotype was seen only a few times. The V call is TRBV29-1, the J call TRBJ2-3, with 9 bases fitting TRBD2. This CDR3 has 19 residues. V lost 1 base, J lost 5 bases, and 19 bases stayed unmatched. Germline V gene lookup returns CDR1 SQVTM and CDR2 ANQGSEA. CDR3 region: CSVEVRSVAGGGARDTQYF. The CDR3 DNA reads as TGCAGCGTTGAAGTAAGGTCGGTAGCAGGCGGGGGGGCTCGAGATACGCAGTATTTT.

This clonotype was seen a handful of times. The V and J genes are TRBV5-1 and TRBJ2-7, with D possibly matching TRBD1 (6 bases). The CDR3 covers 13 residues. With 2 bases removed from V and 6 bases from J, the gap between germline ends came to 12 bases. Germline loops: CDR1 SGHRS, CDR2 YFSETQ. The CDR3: CASSLVQGGEQYV. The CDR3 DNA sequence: TGCGCCAGCAGCTTAGTACAGGGCGGCGAGCAGTACGTC.

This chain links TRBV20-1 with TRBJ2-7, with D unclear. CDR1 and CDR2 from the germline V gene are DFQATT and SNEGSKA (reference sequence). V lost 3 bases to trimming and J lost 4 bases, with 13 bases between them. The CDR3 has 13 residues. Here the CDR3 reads CSARSGVGYEQYF. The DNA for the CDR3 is TGCAGTGCTAGGTCAGGCGTGGGTTACGAGCAGTACTTC.

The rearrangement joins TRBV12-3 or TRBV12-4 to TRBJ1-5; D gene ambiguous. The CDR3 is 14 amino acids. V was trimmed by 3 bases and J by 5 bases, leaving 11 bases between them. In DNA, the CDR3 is TGTGCCAGCAGTTTTCAAGCTACGGATCAGCCCCAGCATTTT. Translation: CASSFQATDQPQHF.

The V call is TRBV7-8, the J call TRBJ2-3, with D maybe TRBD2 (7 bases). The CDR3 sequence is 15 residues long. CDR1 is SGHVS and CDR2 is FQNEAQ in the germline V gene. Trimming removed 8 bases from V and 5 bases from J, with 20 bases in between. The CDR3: CASHVGRGLKDTQYF. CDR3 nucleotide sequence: TGTGCCAGCCACGTCGGGCGGGGGCTTAAAGATACGCAGTATTTT.

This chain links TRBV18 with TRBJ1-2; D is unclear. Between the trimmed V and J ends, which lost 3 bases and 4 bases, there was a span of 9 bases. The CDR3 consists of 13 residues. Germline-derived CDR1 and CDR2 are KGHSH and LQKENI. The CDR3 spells CASSPDGVYGYTF. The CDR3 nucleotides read TGTGCCAGCTCACCGGACGGGGTCTATGGCTACACCTTC.

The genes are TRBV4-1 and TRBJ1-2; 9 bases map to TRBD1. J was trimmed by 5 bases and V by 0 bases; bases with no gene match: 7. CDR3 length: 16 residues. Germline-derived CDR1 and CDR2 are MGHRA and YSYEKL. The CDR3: CASSQDTGTGRYGYTF. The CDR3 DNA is TGCGCCAGCAGCCAAGACACCGGGACAGGGCGATATGGCTACACCTTC.